These 29 T cell receptor beta chains share one sample of origin, sequenced in a study of blood T cell repertoires in COVID-19. Method: immunoSEQ multiplex PCR; TCRdb's copy keeps in-frame clones and lacks some. The data hold some 200,000 clones, with roughly 88% observed a single time. Input material: peripheral blood. All receptors derive from a man in his fifties or sixties with COVID-19, enrolled during active disease.

The table lists this clone with many counts. The chain carries TRBV7-9 and TRBJ2-5; perhaps TRBD2 as D (6 bases). The germline V and J ends were trimmed by 5 bases and 5 bases, with 18 bases remaining between them. Germline-derived CDR1 and CDR2 are SEHNR and FQNEAQ (reference sequence). CDR3 length equals 15 residues. The DNA for the CDR3 is TGTGCCAGCAGCACGGGACTTCCCGTGGTGGAGACCCAGTACTTC. This gives the protein CASSTGLPVVETQYF.

This clone was recorded a few times. V and J are TRBV13 and TRBJ2-1; the match to TRBD2 covers 14 bases. This CDR3 is built from 16 residues. CDR1 and CDR2 (germline): PRHDT, FYEKMQ (reference sequence). V lost 5 bases, J lost 4 bases, and 4 bases stayed unmatched. This chain's CDR3 is CASSRRTSGGYNEQFF. The CDR3 coding sequence is TGTGCCAGCAGCCGGCGGACTAGCGGGGGGTACAATGAGCAGTTCTTC.

The J gene is TRBJ2-5, the V gene TRBV5-4; no reliable D call. The CDR3 runs to 11 residues. Trimming stripped 2 bases from V and 5 bases from J, with 4 bases between. Germline loops: CDR1 SGHNT, CDR2 YYREEE (reference sequence). In DNA, the CDR3 is TGTGCCAGCAGCTTAGAGGAGACCCAGTACTTC. This codes for CASSLEETQYF.

The CDR3 here is CASSQRTGGEFEQYF. CDR3 DNA sequence: TGCGCCAGCAGCCAACGGACAGGGGGCGAGTTCGAGCAGTACTTC. The chain has TRBV4-3 and TRBJ2-7, with TRBD1 matching over 11 bases. There are 15 residues in the CDR3. Trimming took 2 bases from V and 6 from J; bases not matched to a gene: 6. Germline CDR1 reads LGHNA; CDR2 reads YSLEER.

This clone has only one observation. The chain recombines TRBV25-1 with TRBJ2-7, with 7 positions matching TRBD1. J was trimmed by 3 bases and V by 6 bases; bases with no gene match: 2. CDR1 and CDR2 (germline): MGHDK, SYGVNS. This CDR3 is built from 12 residues. The CDR3 sequence is CASSRDSYEQYF. CDR3 coding DNA: TGTGCCAGCAGCCGGGACAGCTACGAGCAGTACTTC.

The chain links TRBV20-1 to TRBJ1-6, with no clear D. V lost 3 bases and J lost 0, with 6 bases in between. Germline CDR1 and CDR2: DFQATT and SNEGSKA (reference sequence). The CDR3 spans 14 residues. In nucleotides, the CDR3 is TGCAGTGCTAGTCCTAGCTCCTATAATTCACCCCTCCACTTT. Amino acids: CSASPSSYNSPLHF.

The gene calls are TRBV16 and TRBJ2-7; D may be TRBD1 (6 bases). The germline gives CDR1 KGHSY, CDR2 FQNENV. Trimming removed 0 bases from V and 6 bases from J, with 9 bases in between. The CDR3 loop spans 13 amino acids. For the CDR3, the DNA is TGTGCCAGCAGCCAATCAAGGGGGAGCGAGCAGTACTTC. Protein: CASSQSRGSEQYF.

CDR3 nucleotides: TGTGCCAGCAGGCTTGGACAGGCCCTCTATGGCTACACCTTC. Translation: CASRLGQALYGYTF. The rearrangement joins TRBV6-5 to TRBJ1-2, with 7 bases lining up with TRBD1. The trim removed 6 bases at V and 4 bases at J, leaving 8 bases unmatched. Per germline, CDR1 MNHEY and CDR2 SVGAGI. CDR3 length equals 14 residues.

V usage is TRBV19 and J usage is TRBJ2-6; 11 bases align to TRBD2. Unmatched junction bases numbered 12, after V lost 4 bases and J lost 4 bases. The CDR3 contains 19 residues. Germline CDR1 and CDR2: LNHDA and SQIVND (reference sequence). In nucleotides, the CDR3 is TGTGCCAGTAGTACCCCACTAGCGGGGGCCGCGGGGGGGGCCAACGTCCTGACTTTC. This encodes CASSTPLAGAAGGANVLTF.

This clone has more than one count but fewer than ten. The chain links TRBV7-2 to TRBJ2-7, with no clear D. The CDR3 is 12 residues long. The ends were cut back, 1 base at V and 3 bases at J, with 4 bases in the middle. The V gene's germline CDR1 is SGHTA and CDR2 FQGNSA. CDR3 bases: TGTGCCAGCAGCTTAGAATACTACGAGCAGTACTTC. Encoded protein: CASSLEYYEQYF.

V and J are TRBV7-3 and TRBJ1-1; tentative D call: TRBD1 (5 bases). CDR3 size: 13 residues. With 6 bases removed from V and 3 bases from J, the gap between germline ends came to 11 bases. The V gene's germline CDR1 is SGHTA and CDR2 FQGTGA. The CDR3 DNA reads TGTGCCAGCAGAGGGGTATTGGACACTGAAGCTTTCTTT. Residues: CASRGVLDTEAFF.

This chain joins TRBV19 and TRBJ1-2, with D unclear. Trimming shortened V by 0 bases and J by 4 bases, and 12 bases separated the two germline ends. From germline, CDR1 is LNHDA and CDR2 SQIVND (reference sequence). CDR3 length: 15 amino acids. Here the CDR3 DNA reads TGTGCCAGTAGTATAGACCTGGAGGGTTTCTATGGCTACACCTTC. Protein: CASSIDLEGFYGYTF. The full variable domain, in which reference TRBV19 and TRBJ1-2 provide the parts outside the CDR3, is DGGITQSPKYLFRKEGQNVTLSCEQNLNHDAMYWYRQDPGQGLRLIYYSQIVNDFQKGDIAEGYSVSREKKESFPLTVTSAQKNPTAFYLCASSIDLEGFYGYTFGSGTRLTVV.

Note on this clone: Other DNA variants within this sample encode the same CDR3. The chain couples TRBV11-3 to TRBJ1-3; 10 bases align to TRBD1. CDR1 SGHNT and CDR2 YENEEA come from the germline V gene. V was pared by 5 bases and J by 2 bases, with 3 bases of the junction left unmatched. This CDR3 spans 15 amino acids. The CDR3 sequence is CASSPGQGPGNTIYF. The CDR3 DNA follows: TGTGCCAGCAGCCCGGGACAGGGGCCTGGAAACACCATATATTTT.

This chain links TRBV5-1 with TRBJ2-2; the D gene is possibly TRBD2 (5 bases). CDR3 length equals 15 residues. V gave up 2 bases and J gave up 4 bases, with 12 bases separating them. Germline CDR1 and CDR2: SGHRS and YFSETQ. This CDR3 is CASSFGERGTGELFF. The CDR3 nucleotides read TGCGCCAGCAGCTTCGGGGAGCGCGGCACCGGGGAGCTGTTTTTT.

The chain uses TRBV14 and TRBJ1-1; possibly TRBD1 for D (6 bases). Germline V gene lookup returns CDR1 SGHDN and CDR2 FVKESK. This CDR3 spans 13 amino acids. V was cut by 5 bases and J by 7 bases, with 14 bases left in between. The CDR3 loop reads CASSSLQGFEAFF. The CDR3 region has the DNA TGTGCCAGCAGCAGCCTACAGGGCTTTGAAGCTTTCTTT.

This chain joins TRBV10-3 and TRBJ1-2, with D maybe TRBD1 (6 bases). V was cut by 10 bases and J by 4 bases, with 16 bases left in between. This CDR3 is built from 13 residues. Germline CDR1 ENHRY, CDR2 SYGVKD. Here the CDR3 reads CATSRETGYGYTF. CDR3 sequence (DNA): TGTGCCACGTCCAGGGAGACAGGCTATGGCTACACCTTC.

The V gene is TRBV7-2, the J gene TRBJ1-4, with TRBD1 as a possible D gene (5 bases). V was trimmed by 5 bases and J by 5 bases, leaving 18 bases between them. The germline V gene encodes CDR1 SGHTA and CDR2 FQGNSA. CDR3 length: 16 residues. The CDR3 is CASSPTGQPVNEKLFF. The DNA for the CDR3 is TGTGCCAGCAGCCCGACCGGACAACCTGTGAATGAAAAACTGTTTTTT.

The CDR3 sequence: CASSAGTGGAGNQPQHF. The DNA for the CDR3 is TGTGCCAGCAGCGCCGGGACAGGGGGCGCGGGCAATCAGCCCCAGCATTTT. This rearrangement joins TRBV5-8 to TRBJ1-5; 12 bases match TRBD1. This CDR3 has 17 residues. Trimming took 4 bases from V and 2 from J; bases not matched to a gene: 7. Per germline, CDR1 SGHTS and CDR2 YDEGEE.

This rearrangement joins TRBV7-2 to TRBJ2-7; D unclear. Trimming removed 5 bases from V and 1 base from J, with 18 bases in between. The CDR3 length is 16 residues. CDR1 and CDR2 from the germline V gene are SGHTA and FQGNSA. CDR3 sequence (DNA): TGTGCCAGCAGCCCCCAGCCTGTACAGAATTCCTACGAGCAGTACTTC. Encoded protein: CASSPQPVQNSYEQYF.

This chain joins TRBV5-1 and TRBJ2-4; 13 nucleotides agree with TRBD2. V dropped 0 bases and J dropped 1; count of bases not matched to a gene: 16. Germline V gene data show CDR1 as SGHRS and CDR2 as YFSETQ. This CDR3 is 22 amino acids long. CDR3 amino acids: CASSLELAGGPSPRDAKNIQYF. DNA of the CDR3: TGCGCCAGCAGCTTGGAACTAGCGGGGGGGCCTTCCCCTCGCGACGCCAAAAACATTCAGTACTTC.

This clone occurred many times. The chain carries TRBV7-3 and TRBJ2-3, with 12 bases matching TRBD2. Per the germline V gene, CDR1 is SGHTA and CDR2 is FQGTGA. The CDR3 has 17 residues. J was trimmed by 3 bases and V by 4 bases; bases with no gene match: 8. The CDR3 reads CASSSNPGTSGTDTQYF. The CDR3, as DNA: TGTGCCAGCAGCTCAAATCCCGGGACTAGCGGGACAGATACGCAGTATTTT. Filled out from reference TRBV7-3 and TRBJ2-3, the complete variable domain reads GAGVSQTPSNKVTEKGKYVELRCDPISGHTALYWYRQSLGQGPEFLIYFQGTGAADDSGLPNDRFFAVRPEGSVSTLKIQRTERGDSAVYLCASSSNPGTSGTDTQYFGPGTRLTVL.

V gene TRBV25-1 combines with J gene TRBJ2-3; D is possibly TRBD1 (5 bases). V was trimmed by 2 bases and J by 7 bases, leaving 7 bases between them. From germline, CDR1 is MGHDK and CDR2 SYGVNS. This CDR3 has 12 amino acids. For the CDR3, the DNA is TGTGCCAGCAGTGAACAGGGAAATACGCAGTATTTT. This codes for CASSEQGNTQYF.

Remarks on this clone: One end of the junction fails to match germline, which may point to a read error. The chain combines TRBV19 with TRBJ1-4, with D uncertain. The CDR3 runs to 13 residues. Germline V CDR1 and CDR2: LNHDA, SQIVND (reference sequence). The CDR3 is CAASSVLATQIIF. CDR3 nucleotides: TGTGCCGCCAGTTCCGTTCTGGCCACCCAGATAATTTTT.

This clone was observed a handful of times. CDR3 nucleotide sequence: TGTGCCAGCAGGGACCCTTACTCTAGCGGAACTAACTACGAGCAGTACTTC. It is translated as CASRDPYSSGTNYEQYF. This sequence joins TRBV2 and TRBJ2-7; 7 bases line up with TRBD2. The germline CDR1 and CDR2 sequences are SNHLY and FYNNEI. The V and J ends lost 6 bases and 3 bases, in that order; junction bases with no gene match: 17. The CDR3 contains 17 residues.

The chain couples TRBV6-1 to TRBJ2-6; 9 bases map to TRBD1. Germline V gives CDR1 MNHNS, CDR2 SASEGT. Trimming cost V 3 bases and J 1 base; bases outside gene matches: 4. CDR3 length: 17 amino acids. CDR3: CASSETGGVSGANVLTF. DNA for the CDR3: TGTGCCAGCAGTGAGACAGGGGGGGTATCTGGGGCCAACGTCCTGACTTTC.

The chain uses TRBV7-9 and TRBJ2-7, with 7 positions matching TRBD1. J gave up 0 bases and V 6 bases, and 8 bases lay outside the gene matches. The CDR3 contains 15 residues. Germline V gene sequence: CDR1 SEHNR, CDR2 FQNEAQ (reference sequence). The CDR3 loop reads CASSKQGQNSYEQYF. Here the CDR3 DNA reads TGTGCCAGCAGTAAACAGGGGCAAAACTCCTACGAGCAGTACTTC.

The chain joins TRBV7-6 to TRBJ1-4; tentatively, D is TRBD1 (6 bases). V lost 1 base and J lost 7, with 13 bases in between. Looked up from germline, CDR1 is SGHVS and CDR2 is FNYEAQ. The CDR3 spans 15 residues. The CDR3 sequence: CASSLGVRGFEKLFF. DNA of the CDR3: TGTGCCAGCAGCTTAGGAGTTAGGGGGTTTGAAAAACTGTTTTTT. The whole variable domain, filled in from reference TRBV7-6 and TRBJ1-4, reads GAGVSQSPRYKVTKRGQDVALRCDPISGHVSLYWYRQALGQGPEFLTYFNYEAQQDKSGLPNDRFSAERPEGSISTLTIQRTEQRDSAMYRCASSLGVRGFEKLFFGSGTQLSVL.

The chain recombines TRBV5-4 with TRBJ2-7; no definite D call. V lost 0 bases to trimming and J lost 7 bases, with 8 bases between them. Germline-derived CDR1 and CDR2 are SGHNT and YYREEE (reference sequence). This CDR3 comprises 12 residues. The CDR3 reads CASSLELREQYF. In DNA form, the CDR3 reads TGTGCCAGCAGCTTGGAGCTTCGGGAGCAGTACTTC.

The rearrangement joins TRBV7-6 to TRBJ2-7; 7 nucleotides match TRBD1. CDR1 and CDR2 (germline): SGHVS, FNYEAQ. This CDR3 is 15 amino acids long. V shed 0 bases and J 7 bases; nucleotides not matched to a gene: 9. CDR3 protein: CASSLAGTGVEEQYF. CDR3 nucleotide sequence: TGTGCCAGCAGCTTAGCTGGCACAGGGGTGGAAGAGCAGTACTTC.